Presented here are 13 T cell receptor beta chains from one specimen sequenced in a study of CD8+ T cells in alopecia areata. Treatment reported: oral pan-JAK inhibitor, 5-10 mg twice daily. Reverse transcription of extracted RNA yielded cDNA, which provided the sequencing template. Libraries were prepared by immunoSEQ multiplex PCR; TCRdb keeps only in-frame clonotypes and omits some of them. The table shows 200,000 to 250,000 clones, with more than 55% occurring only once. This material consisted of CD4+ T cells sorted from blood, taken around week 42, from a patient treated with tofacitinib. These TCRs come from a human donor with alopecia areata.

The chain links TRBV7-9 to TRBJ2-3; D unclear. V shed 1 base and J shed 15 bases, with 11 bases lying between them. Germline lookup yields CDR1 SEHNR and CDR2 FQNEAQ (reference sequence). The CDR3 totals 11 residues. This chain's CDR3 is CASSLDWLSYF. The CDR3 DNA reads TGTGCCAGCAGCTTAGACTGGCTGAGTTATTTT.

V usage is TRBV30 and J usage is TRBJ1-5; D may be TRBD1 (5 bases). Germline V gene data show CDR1 as GTSNPN and CDR2 as SVGIG (reference sequence). V lost 5 bases and J lost 3, with 11 bases in between. The CDR3 extends over 13 amino acids. The CDR3 here is CAWSDSFNQPQHF. CDR3 DNA sequence: TGTGCCTGGTCCGACAGTTTCAATCAGCCCCAGCATTTT. Based on the CDR3 plus reference TRBV30 and TRBJ1-5, the full variable domain is SQTIHQWPATLVQPVGSPLSLECTVEGTSNPNLYWYRQAAGRGLQLLFYSVGIGQISSEVPQNLSASRPQDRQFILSSKKLLLSDSGFYLCAWSDSFNQPQHFGDGTRLSIL.

The chain carries TRBV15 and TRBJ1-5; tentative D call: TRBD1 (5 bases). This CDR3 has 17 residues. Trimming shortened V by 2 bases and J by 4 bases, and 18 bases separated the two germline ends. Germline V gene data show CDR1 as LNHNV and CDR2 as YYDKDF (reference sequence). The CDR3 protein is CATSRLRDPGSNQPQHF. The CDR3, as DNA: TGTGCCACCAGCAGACTCCGGGACCCTGGAAGTAATCAGCCCCAGCATTTT.

The chain carries TRBV11-3 and TRBJ2-1; D perhaps matches TRBD1 (6 bases). Trimming removed 4 bases from V and 1 base from J, with 17 bases in between. The CDR3 has 17 amino acids. The V gene's germline CDR1 is SGHNT and CDR2 YENEEA. CDR3 amino acids: CASSSSGWGLSYNEQFF. CDR3 nucleotide sequence: TGTGCCAGCAGCTCCTCTGGATGGGGGCTATCCTACAATGAGCAGTTCTTC.

V and J are TRBV4-1 and TRBJ1-5; a weak D match, TRBD1 (5 bases). CDR3 length equals 15 residues. Deletions cut 4 bases from V and 5 bases from J, with 15 bases between. Looked up from germline, CDR1 is MGHRA and CDR2 is YSYEKL. The CDR3 region has the DNA TGCGCCAGCAGCCCGCCGGGACGCCCGGATCAGCCCCAGCATTTT. It specifies CASSPPGRPDQPQHF.

This clone was found a few times. The chain uses TRBV5-1 and TRBJ1-1; possibly TRBD1 for D (5 bases). Germline V gives CDR1 SGHRS, CDR2 YFSETQ. V was trimmed by 2 bases and J by 1 base, leaving 21 bases between them. The CDR3 runs 18 residues. CDR3 sequence reads: CASSLRADPTVRNTEAFF. The CDR3 DNA is TGCGCCAGCAGCTTAAGAGCCGACCCGACAGTAAGGAACACTGAAGCTTTCTTT.

V and J are TRBV9 and TRBJ2-2, with 9 nucleotides matching TRBD1. The germline V gene has CDR1 SGDLS and CDR2 YYNGEE. The CDR3 contains 17 residues. The V segment lost 0 bases and the J segment 0 bases; nucleotides outside the gene matches: 3. For the CDR3, the DNA is TGTGCCAGCAGCGTAGACAGGGGGCGGCCGAACACCGGGGAGCTGTTTTTT. It encodes CASSVDRGRPNTGELFF. The variable domain in full, completed from reference TRBV9 and TRBJ2-2, reads DSGVTQTPKHLITATGQRVTLRCSPRSGDLSVYWYQQSLDQGLQFLIQYYNGEERAKGNILERFSAQQFPDLHSELNLSSLELGDSALYFCASSVDRGRPNTGELFFGEGSRLTVL.

Note on this clone: Other DNA sequences in the same sample also yield this CDR3. The DNA of the CDR3 is TGCAGCGTTGAAGGTCTTATGAACACTGAAGCTTTCTTT. This encodes CSVEGLMNTEAFF. The chain couples TRBV29-1 to TRBJ1-1; D is ambiguous. V was pared by 1 base and J by 0 bases, with 6 bases between. The CDR3 is made up of 13 amino acids. Germline lookup yields CDR1 SQVTM and CDR2 ANQGSEA. The full variable domain, with the rest looked up from reference TRBV29-1 and TRBJ1-1, is SAVISQKPSRDICQRGTSLTIQCQVDSQVTMMFWYRQQPGQSLTLIATANQGSEATYESGFVIDKFPISRPNLTFSTLTVSNMSPEDSSIYLCSVEGLMNTEAFFGQGTRLTVV.

The chain combines TRBV7-3 with TRBJ2-5; the match to TRBD2 covers 7 bases. CDR1 SGHTA and CDR2 FQGTGA come from the germline V gene. V gave up 2 bases and J gave up 3 bases; unmatched junction bases: 0. The CDR3 covers 13 residues. This CDR3 reads CASSLGTKETQYF. The CDR3 coding sequence is TGTGCCAGCAGCTTAGGGACTAAAGAGACCCAGTACTTC.

This clone has a handful of counts. The J gene is TRBJ2-1, the V gene TRBV12-5; D call uncertain. The V and J ends lost 9 bases and 4 bases respectively, with 10 bases between them. The CDR3 length is 12 residues. Germline V lookup: CDR1 LGHNT, CDR2 FRNRAP. This CDR3 reads CASILDYNEQFF. The CDR3 DNA sequence: TGTGCTAGCATTCTAGATTACAATGAGCAGTTCTTC.

The V and J genes are TRBV7-2 and TRBJ1-2; no firm D call. CDR3 size: 14 residues. The germline V gene encodes CDR1 SGHTA and CDR2 FQGNSA. Trimming removed 5 bases from V and 2 bases from J, with 12 bases in between. In nucleotides, the CDR3 is TGTGCCAGCAGCCTCTCCCTCGCGAACTATGGCTACACCTTC. Protein sequence: CASSLSLANYGYTF.

The rearrangement joins TRBV5-1 to TRBJ2-7; 11 nucleotides match TRBD1. Looked up from germline, CDR1 is SGHRS and CDR2 is YFSETQ. Losses at the gene ends were 4 bases for V and 6 bases for J; bases not matched to a gene: 6. The CDR3 consists of 14 residues. DNA of the CDR3: TGCGCCAGCAGCATCGGACAGGGGGCAAGCGAGCAGTACTTC. It yields the protein CASSIGQGASEQYF.

This clone was seen a few times. The chain couples TRBV19 to TRBJ2-7; no definite D call. The germline CDR1 and CDR2 sequences are LNHDA and SQIVND (reference sequence). Trimming took 3 bases from V and 2 from J, leaving 5 bases between them. CDR3 size: 12 residues. CDR3 nucleotides: TGTGCCAGTAGTATGGGTCCCTACGAGCAGTACTTC. Amino acid sequence: CASSMGPYEQYF.